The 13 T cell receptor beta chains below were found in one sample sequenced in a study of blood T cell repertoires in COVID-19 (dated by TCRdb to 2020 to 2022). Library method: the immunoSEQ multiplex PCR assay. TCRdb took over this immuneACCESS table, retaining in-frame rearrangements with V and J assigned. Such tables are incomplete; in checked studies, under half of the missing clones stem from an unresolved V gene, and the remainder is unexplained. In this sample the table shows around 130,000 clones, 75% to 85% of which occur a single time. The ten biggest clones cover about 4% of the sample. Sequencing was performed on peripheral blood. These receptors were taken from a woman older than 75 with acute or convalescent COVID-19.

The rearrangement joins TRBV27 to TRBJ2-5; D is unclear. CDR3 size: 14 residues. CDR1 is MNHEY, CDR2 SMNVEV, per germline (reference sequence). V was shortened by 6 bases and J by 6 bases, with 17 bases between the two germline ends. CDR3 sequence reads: CASSHTEGEQTQYF. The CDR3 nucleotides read TGTGCCAGCAGCCACACAGAAGGCGAGCAGACCCAGTACTTC.

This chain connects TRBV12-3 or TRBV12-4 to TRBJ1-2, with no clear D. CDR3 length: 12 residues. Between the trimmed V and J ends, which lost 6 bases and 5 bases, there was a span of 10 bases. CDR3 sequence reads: CASSPGGYGYTF. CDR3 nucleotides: TGTGCCAGCAGCCCTGGAGGGTATGGCTACACCTTC.

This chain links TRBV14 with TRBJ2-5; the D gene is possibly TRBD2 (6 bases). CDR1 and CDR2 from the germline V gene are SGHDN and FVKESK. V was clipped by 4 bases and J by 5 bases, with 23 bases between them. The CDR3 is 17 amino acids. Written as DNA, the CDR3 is TGTGCCAGCAGCCCTTGGGACTCCAACTTCCCCGGGGAGACCCAGTACTTC. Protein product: CASSPWDSNFPGETQYF. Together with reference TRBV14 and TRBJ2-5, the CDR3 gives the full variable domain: EAGVTQFPSHSVIEKGQTVTLRCDPISGHDNLYWYRRVMGKEIKFLLHFVKESKQDESGMPNNRFLAERTGGTYSTLKVQPAELEDSGVYFCASSPWDSNFPGETQYFGPGTRLLVL.

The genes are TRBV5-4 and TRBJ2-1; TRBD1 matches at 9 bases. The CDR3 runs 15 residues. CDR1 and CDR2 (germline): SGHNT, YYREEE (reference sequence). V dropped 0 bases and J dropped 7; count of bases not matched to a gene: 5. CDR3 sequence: CASSLGGQGTNEQFF. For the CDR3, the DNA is TGTGCCAGCAGCTTGGGTGGACAGGGGACGAATGAGCAGTTCTTC.

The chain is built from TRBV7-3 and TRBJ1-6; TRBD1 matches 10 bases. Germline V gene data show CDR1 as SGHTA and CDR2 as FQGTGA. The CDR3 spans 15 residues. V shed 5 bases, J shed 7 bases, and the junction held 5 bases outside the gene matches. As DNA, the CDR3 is TGTGCCAGCAGCCTCCGACAGGGGGCAAATTCACCCCTCCACTTT. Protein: CASSLRQGANSPLHF.

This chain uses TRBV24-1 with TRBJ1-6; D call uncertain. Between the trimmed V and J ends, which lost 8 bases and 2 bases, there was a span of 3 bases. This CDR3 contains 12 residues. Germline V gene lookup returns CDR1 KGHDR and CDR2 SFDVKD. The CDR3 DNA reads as TGTGCCACCACGGCCTATAATTCACCCCTCCACTTT. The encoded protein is CATTAYNSPLHF.

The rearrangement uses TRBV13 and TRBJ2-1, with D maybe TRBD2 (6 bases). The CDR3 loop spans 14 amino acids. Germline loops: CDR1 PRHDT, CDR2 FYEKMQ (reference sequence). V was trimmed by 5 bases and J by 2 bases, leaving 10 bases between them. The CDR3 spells CASSPPSAYNEQFF. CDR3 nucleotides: TGTGCCAGCAGCCCACCTAGCGCCTACAATGAGCAGTTCTTC.

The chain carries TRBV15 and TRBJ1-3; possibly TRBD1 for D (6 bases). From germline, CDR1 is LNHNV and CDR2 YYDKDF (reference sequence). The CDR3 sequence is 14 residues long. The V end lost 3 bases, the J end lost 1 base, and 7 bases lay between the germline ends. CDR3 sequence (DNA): TGTGCCACCAGCAGGGACAGTTCTGGAAACACCATATATTTT. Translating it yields CATSRDSSGNTIYF. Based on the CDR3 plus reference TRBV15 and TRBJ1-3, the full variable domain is DAMVIQNPRYQVTQFGKPVTLSCSQTLNHNVMYWYQQKSSQAPKLLFHYYDKDFNNEADTPDNFQSRRPNTSFCFLDIRSPGLGDTAMYLCATSRDSSGNTIYFGEGSWLTVV.

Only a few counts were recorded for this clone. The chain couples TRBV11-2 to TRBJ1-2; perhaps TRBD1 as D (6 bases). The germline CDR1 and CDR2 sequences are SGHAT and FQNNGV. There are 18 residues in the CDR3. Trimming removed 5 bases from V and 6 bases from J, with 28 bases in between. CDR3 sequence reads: CASSRIRDTERLRNGYTF. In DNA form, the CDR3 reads TGTGCCAGCAGCCGGATCCGGGACACCGAAAGGTTAAGGAATGGCTACACCTTC. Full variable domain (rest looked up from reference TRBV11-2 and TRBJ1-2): EAGVAQSPRYKIIEKRQSVAFWCNPISGHATLYWYQQILGQGPKLLIQFQNNGVVDDSQLPKDRFSAERLKGVDSTLKIQPAKLEDSAVYLCASSRIRDTERLRNGYTFGSGTRLTVV.

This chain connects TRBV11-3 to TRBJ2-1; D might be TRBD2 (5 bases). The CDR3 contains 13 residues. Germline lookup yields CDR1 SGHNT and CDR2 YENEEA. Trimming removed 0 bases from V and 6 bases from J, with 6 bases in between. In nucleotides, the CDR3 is TGTGCCAGCAGCTTAGAGGCGGGCAATGAGCAGTTCTTC. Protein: CASSLEAGNEQFF.

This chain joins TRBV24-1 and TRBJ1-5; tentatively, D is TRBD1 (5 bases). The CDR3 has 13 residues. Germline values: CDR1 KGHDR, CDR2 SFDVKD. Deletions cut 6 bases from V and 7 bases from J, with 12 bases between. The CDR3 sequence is CATSSGFSQPQHF. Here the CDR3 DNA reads TGTGCCACCAGTTCAGGGTTTAGCCAGCCCCAGCATTTT.

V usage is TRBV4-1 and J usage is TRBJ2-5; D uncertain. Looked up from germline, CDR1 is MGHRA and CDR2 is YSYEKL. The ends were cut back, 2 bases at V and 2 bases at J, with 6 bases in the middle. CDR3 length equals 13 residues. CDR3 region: CASSQIQQETQYF. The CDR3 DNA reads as TGCGCCAGCAGCCAAATCCAGCAAGAGACCCAGTACTTC.

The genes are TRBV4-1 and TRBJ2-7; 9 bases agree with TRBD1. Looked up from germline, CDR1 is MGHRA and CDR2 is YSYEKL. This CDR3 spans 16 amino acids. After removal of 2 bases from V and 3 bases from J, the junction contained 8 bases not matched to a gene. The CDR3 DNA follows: TGCGCCAGCAGCCAACGACGGGGACAGGGCCACTACGAGCAGTACTTC. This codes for CASSQRRGQGHYEQYF.